Given below is one TCR beta chain in context. Its antigen is not yet known. Per-base quality was not reported, and no clone a single base away is much larger than it. This sample was included in a study of cytomegalovirus exposure and HLA in healthy donors (TCRdb year 2017). Study-wide context: According to an earlier analysis of a few hundred of the donors, some 180 million T cells yielded 95 million to 140 million unique TCR beta sequences and approximately 300 Gb of sequence data. All discovery cohort repertoires had been generated on a single sequencing platform. Rather than using new phenotypic data, the later analysis identified candidate immune exposures from TCR beta sequences and from how often those sequences occurred across donors. To predict cytomegalovirus infection status, the study combined high-throughput TCR immunosequencing, statistical association of individual TCRs with disease status, and machine learning. Roughly 310 gigabases of sequencing data and approximately 84 million unique TCR sequences were included in an early release covering several hundred HLA-typed donors. A separate validation cohort of 100 to 150 different subjects was used in addition to the roughly 700-subject first cohort. To study patterns of TCR occurrence, a later analysis re-analyzed previously published TCR beta repertoires from under 750 donors and added high-resolution HLA genotyping. Donor age, sex, ethnicity and CMV serostatus were compiled alongside the repertoire data. Both class I and class II loci were covered by HLA typing, at four-digit resolution. In a later genetic analysis, genome-wide SNP genotypes for 398 of the 666 donors were used, and that subset was treated as a discovery cohort. The study aimed to test whether signatures of past pathogen exposure could be identified by cataloging public T cell receptors. On average, over 200,000 unique TCR beta nucleotide sequences were sequenced per donor among some 430 genotyped donors of the cohort, with around 19% of those sequences being non-productive. Roughly five DR-DQ haplotypes were handled as single units for association and clustering because linkage in the cohort was strong. An earlier analysis of some 600 of the donors applied high-throughput TCR beta sequencing to assess whether each TCR beta V gene segment acted as functional or pseudogenic. Among the roughly 430 genotyped donors, around 81% belonged to the genetic ancestry cluster associated with self-reported Caucasian donors. The number of donors typed differed by locus, with about 629-640 for A, B, C, DRB1 and DQB1, roughly 550 for DQA1, 606 for DPA1, and some 440 for DPB1. The study profiled the T cell repertoires of more than 500 subjects by immunosequencing and related them to cytomegalovirus serostatus.

On the study overall, not on this receptor specifically: Because counts were too low, roughly 18 rarely observed V segments, including chromosome 9 orphons, were left out of the earlier analysis of 587 of the donors. According to a later analysis, parvovirus B19, influenza, CMV and Epstein-Barr virus appeared linked to several top co-occurrence clusters. At a false discovery rate of 0.05, a later analysis linked around 17,000 TCR beta sequences to specific HLA alleles. In an earlier analysis of approximately 600 of the donors, most TCR beta V segments were observed in productive rearrangements about 87% or about 30% of the time, broadly matching IMGT annotations. A further reported finding was that TCR beta sequences accurately predicted the HLA-A and HLA-B alleles for most subjects in the first cohort. A few of the identified cytomegalovirus-associated TCR beta chains were confirmed in vitro to be specific for cytomegalovirus antigens. Presence/absence analyses assumed roughly uniform sequencing depth across donors, an assumption that may not hold. The authors suggested that the approach could potentially be extended to other disease states and immunological phenotypes. The classifier was reported to diagnose cytomegalovirus status with high specificity and sensitivity in both the original and validation cohorts. According to a later analysis, TCR association rates differed among HLA loci, with DRB1 alleles showing the most associated TCRs and HLA-C alleles showing the fewest. A total of 150 or so TCR beta chains were listed by the study as associated with cytomegalovirus. The cohort was sequenced for TCR beta chains only, and without alpha or paired-chain data the features that could be detected were limited. Linkage disequilibrium might explain the correlated functional status among segregating V segments, but an unknown experimental factor could not be ruled out. A later genetic analysis associated a missense DCLRE1C variant with V-gene and J-gene trimming of TCR beta chains, and an independent cohort replicated the association. In a later genetic analysis, fewer N-insertions in productive TCRs were reported among donors in an Asian-associated ancestry cluster than the approximately 710-donor mean. Compared with equally common non-associated chains, HLA-associated TCR beta chains in a later analysis were more clonally expanded and had lower generation probabilities. In a later analysis, most CMV-associated TCR beta chains were found to appear HLA-restricted, with HLA associations seemingly driven largely by CMV exposure. When HLA alleles, especially DR and DQ, strongly co-occurred, attributing TCR associations to individual alleles was difficult. Most TCR sequences were seen in very few donors, while some public TCRs were found in many individuals. For the cohort, immune exposure information was limited to CMV serostatus. The sequencing pipeline was judged likely to have produced a cluster of highly shared sequence variants as a technical artifact. The 87-base-pair reads could not distinguish some IMGT-functional V segments, including TRBV6-2 and TRBV6-3, so those segments were excluded. HLA typing was unavailable for some donors at each locus, so association tests used only the typed subset.

The CDR3 numbers 17 residues from cysteine through phenylalanine. Of all the DNA, just the CDR3 is kept, 51 bases in frame from base 1. V trim: 6 bases; J trim: 3 bases; unmatched bases: 11. CDR1 is given as SNHLY and CDR2 as FYNNEI, both from the germline V gene. Libraries were prepared through the immunoSEQ multiplex PCR assay. For the multiplex PCR, a mixture combining 60 forward primers for TCR Vbeta segments and 13 reverse primers for TCR Jbeta segments was used. Amplification of the CDR3 region of rearranged TCR beta genes was performed with a multiplex PCR assay on genomic DNA. The amplified TCR beta libraries were sequenced on the Illumina HiSeq System as 87-base-pair reads. For the original study's pipeline: A later analysis tallied 75 million to 95 million unique TCR beta chains across the 666 repertoires, and some 10 million of those chains were shared by two or more donors. Raw reads were error-corrected and collapsed into unique sequences with a nearest-neighbor algorithm that merged closely related sequences to remove PCR and sequencing errors. V, D and J gene segments were assigned by aligning CDR3 sequences to IMGT reference sequences. For a sequence to be retained, a match of at least six nucleotides to both a V gene segment and a J gene segment was required. A rearrangement was called productive if the CDR3 had no stop codons and remained in frame with V and J, and every other rearrangement was called non-productive. CDR3 was defined by IMGT convention, running from the second conserved V-encoded cysteine to the conserved J-encoded phenylalanine. In an earlier analysis of just under 600 of the donors, sequences lacking an unambiguous match to a single V gene segment were excluded. In an earlier analysis of approximately 590 of the donors, V segments were called functional above 56.7% productive rearrangements and were called segregating when the between-donor standard deviation exceeded 5%. A statistical classification framework was developed to diagnose cytomegalovirus status using the catalog of TCR beta chain sequences. V and J gene assignment, in a later analysis, came from comparing TCR nucleotide sequences with IMGT/GENE-DB human TR gene sequences. In a later analysis, CDR3 sequences and most-parsimonious VDJ recombination scenarios were assigned using the TCRdist pipeline. In a later analysis, each TCR beta chain was defined by its CDR3 amino acid sequence together with its V-gene family, and reads lacking a unique V-gene family were excluded. A later analysis removed over 500 highly shared, low-generation-probability nucleotide sequences to deal with suspected cross-contamination and a sequencing artifact. In a later analysis, a clonal expansion index was calculated for each public chain from normalized within-repertoire ranks of inferred template counts. In a later analysis, generation probabilities were computed with a VDJ recombination model fitted to out-of-frame rearrangements, and the resulting probabilities were checked against IGoR. In a later analysis, hypergeometric tests were used to score TCR-TCR, TCR-HLA and TCR-CMV co-occurrence, with a repertoire-size bias correction applied to TCR pairs. In a later analysis, false discovery rates were estimated by permuting HLA or CMV assignments 20 times. A later analysis grouped co-occurring TCRs with DBSCAN, adding TCRdist sequence similarity when clustering within HLA-allele-positive subsets. For co-occurrence clustering, repertoires with fewer than 30,000 or more than 120,000 public chains were excluded, along with 5 or 6 repertoires with anomalous nucleotide sharing. The immuneACCESS repertoire file appears here via TCRdb, limited to in-frame rearrangements. These files lack a portion of the clones; in checked studies, under half of the deficit traces to unresolved V genes, and the cause of the others is not known. The V and J calls and the clone size are those of that table, but D and trimming were determined from the DNA. The sample contains about 160,000 clones, approximately 80% of them found a single time. The ten biggest clones cover approximately 2.1% of the sample.

The cohort comprised around 690 healthy bone marrow donors. All cohort members were sampled while nominally healthy, although unrecorded immune exposures were likely present. The donor tested CMV seropositive and was one of the 289 seropositive cohort members. Each donor provided a peripheral blood sample, and peripheral blood mononuclear cells were used for TCR beta sequencing. The Qiagen DNeasy Blood Extraction Kit was used to extract genomic DNA from the blood cell samples. Here the chain combines TRBV2 and TRBJ1-2, with 12 bases aligning to TRBD1. This clonotype was obtained from a man aged 45-60 years in good health and CMV-seropositive. Sequences were obtained from PBMCs. In nucleotide form, the sequence is TGTGCCAGCAGACCCCCGGGACAGGGGGCTTCGTACTATGGCTACACCTTC. Protein translation: CASRPPGQGASYYGYTF.